This TCR beta chain was documented in a study of cytomegalovirus exposure and HLA in healthy donors. Study background: Falling in the Caucasian-associated ancestry cluster were roughly 86% of 350 to 400 genotyped donors.

Samples came from healthy bone marrow donors. Recording of this donor's CMV serostatus was not done. This clone has just a few counts. This CDR3 comprises 13 residues. CDR1 and CDR2 (germline): SGHRS, YFSETQ. The V end lost 7 bases, the J end lost 8 bases, and 16 bases lay between the germline ends. PCR was performed using 60 Vbeta and 13 Jbeta primers. Libraries were prepared by immunoSEQ multiplex PCR; TCRdb keeps only in-frame clonotypes and omits some of them. The table includes 130,000 to 150,000 clones, 73% detected once. The receptor's source is a human donor in good health. The sequenced material came from PBMCs. V and J are TRBV5-1 and TRBJ2-1; a possible D gene is TRBD2 (7 bases). This chain's CDR3 is CASRRGGLDEQFF. The CDR3 DNA sequence: TGCGCCAGCCGGAGGGGGGGCCTGGATGAGCAGTTCTTC.